The 31 T cell receptor beta chains in this list originate from one sample, sequenced in a study of blood T cells in healthy people across ages. The authors ran a second PCR of roughly 6 to 12 cycles using a sample-barcoded 5' primer and a J-beta primer mix. TCRdb reanalysed the 5' RACE reads using MiXCR and keeps one entry per CDR3 protein. This sample yields 790,000 or so distinct CDR3 sequences, of which 45% to 70% are seen a single time; under 30% belongs to the top ten. The sample comprised blood. These receptor sequences come from a man aged 40-49 years in good health.

The chain is built from TRBV25-1 and TRBJ2-3; D unresolved. The germline CDR1 and CDR2 sequences are MGHDK and SYGVNS. This CDR3 region has 12 residues. The V gene lost 7 bases and the J gene lost 2 bases, with 7 bases spanning the gap. CDR3 sequence: CASTGFTDTQYF. In DNA, the CDR3 is TGTGCCAGCACCGGGTTCACAGATACGCAGTATTTT.

This chain connects TRBV7-2 to TRBJ2-1; no reliable D call. The CDR3 has 13 amino acids. The germline V gene encodes CDR1 SGHTA and CDR2 FQGNSA. Trimming shortened V by 5 bases and J by 9 bases, and 14 bases separated the two germline ends. CDR3 protein: CASSESHRSEQFF. The DNA for the CDR3 is TGTGCCAGCAGCGAGTCCCATCGGAGTGAGCAGTTCTTC.

This chain joins TRBV12-5 and TRBJ2-7; TRBD2 matches 7 bases. J was trimmed by 3 bases and V by 1 base; bases with no gene match: 3. The CDR3 contains 14 residues. Germline V lookup: CDR1 LGHNT, CDR2 FRNRAP. In nucleotides, the CDR3 is TGTGCTAGTGGTTTGGGAGGGACTATCTACGAGCAGTACTTC. Protein product: CASGLGGTIYEQYF.

The chain joins TRBV5-1 to TRBJ2-5, with D unclear. The CDR3 consists of 12 residues. Trimming took 5 bases from V and 4 from J, leaving 9 bases between them. Germline V gene lookup returns CDR1 SGHRS and CDR2 YFSETQ. CDR3 nucleotide sequence: TGCGCCAGCAGACCGAGTTCAGAGACCCAGTACTTC. The encoded protein is CASRPSSETQYF.

The chain carries TRBV29-1 and TRBJ2-7; 10 nucleotides match TRBD2. The CDR3 is 16 residues long. With 5 bases clipped from V and 7 bases from J, the junction kept 17 bases outside the gene matches. CDR1 SQVTM and CDR2 ANQGSEA come from the germline V gene. The CDR3 region is CSVTPRLAGAYNEQYF. DNA for the CDR3: TGCAGCGTTACGCCCCGTCTAGCGGGGGCCTACAATGAGCAGTACTTC.

The chain uses TRBV7-2 and TRBJ2-7; possibly TRBD1 or TRBD2 for D (6 bases each). Germline CDR1 SGHTA, CDR2 FQGNSA. The CDR3 covers 13 residues. The germline V and J ends were trimmed by 5 bases and 6 bases, with 14 bases remaining between them. As DNA, the CDR3 is TGTGCCAGCAGCGTTTTAGGAGGGGGCGAGCAGTACTTC. This gives the protein CASSVLGGGEQYF.

This clonotype was seen a few times. The chain combines TRBV2 with TRBJ1-2; D is possibly TRBD1 (6 bases). The V gene's germline CDR1 is SNHLY and CDR2 FYNNEI. V dropped 6 bases and J dropped 0 bases, with 8 bases sitting between them. This CDR3 contains 13 residues. This CDR3 is CASRQGPNYGYTF. For the CDR3, the DNA is TGTGCCAGCAGACAGGGCCCTAACTATGGCTACACCTTC.

J is TRBJ2-3 and V is TRBV7-2, with 15 bases identical to TRBD2. Germline CDR1 is SGHTA and CDR2 is FQGNSA. V dropped 9 bases and J dropped 0; count of bases not matched to a gene: 4. The CDR3 runs to 16 residues. CDR3 nucleotide sequence: TGTGCCAGTGGGACTAGCGGGAGGATCAGCACAGATACGCAGTATTTT. This translates into CASGTSGRISTDTQYF.

This clonotype has more than one count but fewer than ten. The chain uses TRBV4-1 and TRBJ2-3; D not certain. This CDR3 is 12 amino acids long. Germline values: CDR1 MGHRA, CDR2 YSYEKL. The ends were cut back, 4 bases at V and 9 bases at J, with 11 bases in the middle. The CDR3 DNA sequence: TGCGCCAGCAGCCCCAATGCGCAAACGCAGTATTTT. It codes for CASSPNAQTQYF.

This clonotype was recorded a few times. The chain couples TRBV6-5 to TRBJ1-2; D ambiguous. The ends were cut back, 5 bases at V and 4 bases at J, with 5 bases in the middle. The germline CDR1 and CDR2 sequences are MNHEY and SVGAGI. This CDR3 is built from 11 residues. CDR3 sequence reads: CASSGIYGYTF. In DNA, the CDR3 is TGTGCCAGCAGTGGGATCTATGGCTACACCTTC.

This clonotype was picked up many times. This chain uses TRBV7-8 with TRBJ2-6; 10 nucleotides align to TRBD1. The trim removed 6 bases at V and 0 bases at J, leaving 5 bases unmatched. CDR3 size: 17 residues. Germline-derived CDR1 and CDR2 are SGHVS and FQNEAQ. As DNA, the CDR3 is TGTGCCAGCAGTCTTGACAGGGGGCCCTCTGGGGCCAACGTCCTGACTTTC. Translated: CASSLDRGPSGANVLTF. Drawing the rest from reference TRBV7-8 and TRBJ2-6, the complete variable domain is GAGVSQSPRYKVAKRGQDVALRCDPISGHVSLFWYQQALGQGPEFLTYFQNEAQLDKSGLPSDRFFAERPEGSVSTLKIQRTQQEDSAVYLCASSLDRGPSGANVLTFGAGSRLTVL.

V usage is TRBV28 and J usage is TRBJ1-5; D is undetermined. The CDR3 has 12 residues. V lost 2 bases, J lost 9 bases, and 8 bases lay in between. In germline, CDR1 is MDHEN, CDR2 SYDVKM. The CDR3 DNA reads TGTGCCAGCAGTTTAAGGGATCTGCCCCAGCATTTT. Its translation: CASSLRDLPQHF.

This clonotype was recorded a few times. V gene TRBV5-1 combines with J gene TRBJ2-7, with 14 nucleotides matching TRBD2. CDR1 is SGHRS, CDR2 YFSETQ, per germline. V shed 4 bases, J shed 6 bases, and the junction held 3 bases outside the gene matches. The CDR3 consists of 14 residues. The CDR3 DNA reads TGCGCCAGCAGCGGGGGACTAGCGGGAGCCGAGCAGTACTTC. Translating gives CASSGGLAGAEQYF.

V gene TRBV3-1 combines with J gene TRBJ2-7, with 12 nucleotides matching TRBD2. V was clipped by 4 bases and J by 3 bases; unmatched bases: 4. This CDR3 region has 15 residues. CDR1 LGHDT and CDR2 YNNKEL come from the germline V gene (reference sequence). In nucleotides, the CDR3 is TGTGCCAGCAGCCCGTGGACTAGCGGGGTCTACGAGCAGTACTTC. The encoded protein is CASSPWTSGVYEQYF.

In this sample, this clonotype turned up a few times. J is TRBJ2-3 and V is TRBV29-1; 11 bases fit TRBD2. V gave up 7 bases and J gave up 5 bases; unmatched junction bases: 5. The CDR3 contains 13 residues. Germline CDR1 SQVTM, CDR2 ANQGSEA. CDR3 in amino acids: CSAGTSGRDTQYF. Here the CDR3 DNA reads TGCAGCGCCGGGACTAGCGGACGAGATACGCAGTATTTT.

This chain uses TRBV28 with TRBJ1-2; possible D gene TRBD1, 6 bases. There are 14 residues in the CDR3. CDR1 and CDR2 (germline): MDHEN, SYDVKM. V gave up 5 bases and J gave up 5 bases, with 15 bases separating them. As DNA, the CDR3 is TGTGCCAGCAGTCAAACTACAGGGTCTTATGGCTACACCTTC. It codes for CASSQTTGSYGYTF.

This chain uses TRBV7-3 with TRBJ2-1, with a tentative D call TRBD2 (5 bases). Germline loops: CDR1 SGHTA, CDR2 FQGTGA. V lost 1 base to trimming and J lost 5 bases, with 15 bases between them. The CDR3 spans 16 residues. CDR3 DNA: TGTGCCAGCAGCTTAAAGGCAATCGGGGAAGACAATGAGCAGTTCTTC. This encodes CASSLKAIGEDNEQFF. The whole variable domain, filled in from reference TRBV7-3 and TRBJ2-1, reads GAGVSQTPSNKVTEKGKYVELRCDPISGHTALYWYRQSLGQGPEFLIYFQGTGAADDSGLPNDRFFAVRPEGSVSTLKIQRTERGDSAVYLCASSLKAIGEDNEQFFGPGTRLTVL.

Here the CDR3 reads CATSDSNFDTQYF. CDR3 DNA sequence: TGTGCCACCAGTGATTCTAATTTTGATACGCAGTATTTT. V is TRBV24-1 and J is TRBJ2-3; D remains ambiguous. This CDR3 is built from 13 residues. Germline V gene lookup returns CDR1 KGHDR and CDR2 SFDVKD. V was cut by 2 bases and J by 6 bases, with 8 bases left in between.

This chain connects TRBV27 to TRBJ2-4; D is uncertain. The CDR3 is made up of 14 amino acids. Trimming cost V 6 bases and J 0 bases, with 9 bases left between them. Germline V gene lookup returns CDR1 MNHEY and CDR2 SMNVEV (reference sequence). The CDR3 DNA is TGTGCCAGCAGGTCACCAATAGCCAAAAACATTCAGTACTTC. Translated: CASRSPIAKNIQYF.

The chain combines TRBV6-5 with TRBJ2-5, with D possibly matching TRBD2 (5 bases). This CDR3 comprises 14 residues. Trimming pared 2 bases from V and 5 bases from J, leaving 12 bases between. CDR1 MNHEY and CDR2 SVGAGI come from the germline V gene. CDR3 sequence reads: CASSYRTRWETQYF. In DNA form, the CDR3 reads TGTGCCAGCAGTTACCGAACTAGGTGGGAGACCCAGTACTTC.

The chain combines TRBV3-1 with TRBJ1-1, with a weak D call TRBD1 (6 bases). There are 14 residues in the CDR3. Between the trimmed V and J ends, which lost 4 bases and 7 bases, there was a span of 16 bases. The V gene's germline CDR1 is LGHDT and CDR2 YNNKEL (reference sequence). The CDR3 here is CASSPRRTDLEAFF. CDR3 bases: TGTGCCAGCAGCCCCAGAAGGACAGATCTTGAAGCTTTCTTT.

This clonotype was observed a few times. This chain joins TRBV12-3 or TRBV12-4 and TRBJ2-1, with a tentative D call TRBD1 (5 bases). This CDR3 contains 17 residues. V shed 7 bases and J shed 2 bases, with 21 bases lying between them. Here the CDR3 reads CASTLIGAPGPYNEQFF. CDR3 DNA sequence: TGTGCCAGCACGCTCATTGGGGCCCCAGGACCCTACAATGAGCAGTTCTTC.

The chain carries TRBV9 and TRBJ2-3; D perhaps matches TRBD1 (6 bases). Germline V gene lookup returns CDR1 SGDLS and CDR2 YYNGEE. V lost 0 bases and J 0 bases, leaving 8 bases between the germline ends. The CDR3 is made up of 15 amino acids. CDR3 protein: CASSVEGGSTDTQYF. Here the CDR3 DNA reads TGTGCCAGCAGCGTAGAAGGGGGAAGCACAGATACGCAGTATTTT.

This clonotype was seen just once. V and J are TRBV27 and TRBJ2-3; the D is unclear. The CDR3 loop spans 13 amino acids. Germline loops: CDR1 MNHEY, CDR2 SMNVEV (reference sequence). Trimming took 3 bases from V and 5 from J, leaving 9 bases between them. The CDR3 coding sequence is TGTGCCAGCAGTTTCCCAACGGGAGATACGCAGTATTTT. Its protein is CASSFPTGDTQYF.

CDR3 DNA sequence: TGTGCCAGCAGCGAGCAGGGAAACACCATATATTTT. This encodes CASSEQGNTIYF. The chain couples TRBV6-6 to TRBJ1-3; D gene uncertain. The V gene's germline CDR1 is MNHNY and CDR2 SVGAGI (reference sequence). The CDR3 loop spans 12 amino acids. The V gene lost 6 bases and the J gene lost 4 bases, with 7 bases spanning the gap.

This chain uses TRBV28 with TRBJ2-1; TRBD2 aligns across 12 bases. From germline, CDR1 is MDHEN and CDR2 SYDVKM. CDR3 size: 16 residues. Unmatched junction bases numbered 12, after V lost 5 bases and J lost 10 bases. CDR3 nucleotides: TGTGCCAGCAGTCGGGGTACTAGCGGGAGGACCGGGGAGCAGTTCTTC. Translating it yields CASSRGTSGRTGEQFF.

V usage is TRBV25-1 and J usage is TRBJ2-1; 10 bases match TRBD2. The ends lost 5 bases at V and 6 bases at J; junction bases unmatched: 10. Germline CDR1 MGHDK, CDR2 SYGVNS. This CDR3 contains 16 residues. As DNA, the CDR3 is TGTGCCAGCAGTTCAGCGGGAGGGCCAAGGGGCAATGAGCAGTTCTTC. This sequence encodes CASSSAGGPRGNEQFF.

The V and J genes are TRBV6-5 and TRBJ2-2, with 12 bases that match TRBD1. Germline-derived CDR1 and CDR2 are MNHEY and SVGAGI. The CDR3 runs 16 residues. V shed 7 bases and J 5 bases; nucleotides not matched to a gene: 8. CDR3 amino acids: CASIYGTGGSTGELFF. For the CDR3, the DNA is TGTGCCAGCATTTATGGGACAGGGGGCTCTACCGGGGAGCTGTTTTTT.

The J gene is TRBJ2-4, the V gene TRBV6-2 or TRBV6-3; D remains ambiguous. The germline gives CDR1 MNHEY, CDR2 SVGEGT. V lost 6 bases and J lost 0, with 12 bases in between. CDR3 size: 15 residues. The CDR3 region is CASSLSILAKNIQYF. The CDR3 nucleotides read TGTGCCAGCAGCCTCTCCATCTTAGCCAAAAACATTCAGTACTTC.

The V and J genes are TRBV4-2 and TRBJ2-3; 8 positions agree with TRBD2. With V trimmed by 2 bases and J by 2 bases, 9 bases remained unmatched. Germline CDR1 is LGHNA and CDR2 is YNFKEQ. This CDR3 region has 17 residues. The CDR3 sequence: CASSQIRAGGFTDTQYF. DNA for the CDR3: TGTGCCAGCAGCCAAATTAGGGCGGGGGGCTTCACAGATACGCAGTATTTT.

The chain links TRBV5-1 to TRBJ2-7; 10 positions agree with TRBD1. Germline V gives CDR1 SGHRS, CDR2 YFSETQ. The CDR3 runs to 14 residues. The V and J ends lost 2 bases and 5 bases, in that order; junction bases with no gene match: 4. The CDR3 sequence: CASSFQTGGDEQYF. CDR3 in DNA: TGCGCCAGCAGCTTTCAGACAGGGGGCGACGAGCAGTACTTC.